A single sample is the source of the 4 T cell receptor beta chains below, sequenced in a study of blood T cell repertoires in COVID-19. Assay: immunoSEQ multiplex PCR; the TCRdb copy retains only in-frame clones and omits some. Found here are 150,000 to 200,000 clones, around 80% of them singletons; the top ten hold around 13%. Sequencing was performed on PBMCs or T cells enriched from blood (not recorded which). The receptors derive from a woman aged 60-75 years who had recovered from COVID-19.

This clone was seen only once. The V and J genes are TRBV5-1 and TRBJ1-6; tentatively, D is TRBD1 (6 bases). Trimming removed 3 bases at V and 0 bases at J, with 10 bases between. This CDR3 is built from 16 residues. CDR1 is SGHRS and CDR2 is YFSETQ in the germline V gene. CDR3 region: CASSSEGVSYNSPLHF. The CDR3 coding sequence is TGCGCCAGCAGCTCTGAGGGGGTCTCCTATAATTCACCCCTCCACTTT.

This clone appeared a few times. The genes are TRBV7-2 and TRBJ1-6, with D uncertain. This CDR3 comprises 15 residues. Germline CDR1 and CDR2: SGHTA and FQGNSA. V was pared by 6 bases and J by 10 bases, with 19 bases between. In nucleotides, the CDR3 is TGTGCCAGCAGTCAGCGGGTAGGGCGGCAATCACCCCTCCACTTT. Its protein is CASSQRVGRQSPLHF.

The chain combines TRBV18 with TRBJ1-2; D is possibly TRBD1 (5 bases). Trimming left V 3 bases short and J 0 bases short, with 11 bases between. This CDR3 has 15 residues. CDR1 KGHSH and CDR2 LQKENI come from the germline V gene. Here the CDR3 DNA reads TGTGCCAGCTCACCCCCGGGGGGAGCTAACTATGGCTACACCTTC. The encoded protein is CASSPPGGANYGYTF.

The gene calls are TRBV19 and TRBJ2-3; no clear D. Germline V gene lookup returns CDR1 LNHDA and CDR2 SQIVND (reference sequence). This CDR3 spans 12 amino acids. With 4 bases removed from V and 0 bases from J, the gap between germline ends came to 2 bases. CDR3 in amino acids: CASSTSTDTQYF. CDR3 nucleotides: TGTGCCAGTAGTACTAGCACAGATACGCAGTATTTT.